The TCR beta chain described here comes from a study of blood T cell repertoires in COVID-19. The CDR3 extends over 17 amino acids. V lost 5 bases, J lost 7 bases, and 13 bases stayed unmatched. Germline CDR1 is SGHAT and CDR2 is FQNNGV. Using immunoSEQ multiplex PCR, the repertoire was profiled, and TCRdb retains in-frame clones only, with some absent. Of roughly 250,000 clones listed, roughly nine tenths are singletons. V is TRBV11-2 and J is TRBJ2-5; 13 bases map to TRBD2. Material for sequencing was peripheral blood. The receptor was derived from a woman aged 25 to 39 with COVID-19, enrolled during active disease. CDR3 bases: TGTGCCAGCAGCCCGATCAGGACTAGCGGGGGTGGTGGGACCCAGTACTTC. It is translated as CASSPIRTSGGGGTQYF.